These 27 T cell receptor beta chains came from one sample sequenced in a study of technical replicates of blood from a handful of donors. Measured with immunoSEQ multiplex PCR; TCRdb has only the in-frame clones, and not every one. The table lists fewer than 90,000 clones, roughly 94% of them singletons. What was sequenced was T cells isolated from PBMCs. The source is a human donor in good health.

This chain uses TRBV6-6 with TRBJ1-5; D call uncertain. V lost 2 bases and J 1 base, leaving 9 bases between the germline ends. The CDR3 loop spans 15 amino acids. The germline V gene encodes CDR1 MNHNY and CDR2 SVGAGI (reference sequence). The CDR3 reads CASSYGRSSNQPQHF. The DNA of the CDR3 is TGTGCCAGCAGTTACGGTCGGAGCAGCAATCAGCCCCAGCATTTT.

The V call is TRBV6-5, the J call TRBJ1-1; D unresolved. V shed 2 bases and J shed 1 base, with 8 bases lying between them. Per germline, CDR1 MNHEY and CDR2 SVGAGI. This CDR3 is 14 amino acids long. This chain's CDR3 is CASSYTLKNTEAFF. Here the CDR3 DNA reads TGTGCCAGCAGTTACACTCTGAAGAACACTGAAGCTTTCTTT.

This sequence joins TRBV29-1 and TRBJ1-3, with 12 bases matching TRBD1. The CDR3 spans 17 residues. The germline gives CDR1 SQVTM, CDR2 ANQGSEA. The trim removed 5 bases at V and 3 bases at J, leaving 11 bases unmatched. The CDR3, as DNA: TGCAGCGTTTCCTCCGGGACAGGGGGCGCGGGTGGAAACACCATATATTTT. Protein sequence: CSVSSGTGGAGGNTIYF.

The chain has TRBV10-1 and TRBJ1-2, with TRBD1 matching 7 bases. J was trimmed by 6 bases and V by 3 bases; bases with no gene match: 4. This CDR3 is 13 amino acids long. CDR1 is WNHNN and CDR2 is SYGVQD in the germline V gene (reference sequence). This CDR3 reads CASSENRGDGYTF. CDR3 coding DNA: TGCGCCAGCAGTGAAAACAGGGGAGATGGCTACACCTTC.

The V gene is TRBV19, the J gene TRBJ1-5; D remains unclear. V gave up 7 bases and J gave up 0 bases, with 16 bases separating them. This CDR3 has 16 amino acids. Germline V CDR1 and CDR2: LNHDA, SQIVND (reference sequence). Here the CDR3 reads CASTEKRAYSNQPQHF. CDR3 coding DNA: TGTGCCAGTACGGAGAAGAGGGCCTATAGCAATCAGCCCCAGCATTTT.

CDR3 DNA: TGTGCCAGCAGCTCCGGACTAGCGGAAGCCTACGAGCAGTACTTC. This codes for CASSSGLAEAYEQYF. The rearrangement links TRBV7-2 to TRBJ2-7; 10 nucleotides align to TRBD2. The CDR3 contains 15 residues. Germline V gives CDR1 SGHTA, CDR2 FQGNSA. V lost 4 bases to trimming and J lost 2 bases; unmatched junction nucleotides: 5.

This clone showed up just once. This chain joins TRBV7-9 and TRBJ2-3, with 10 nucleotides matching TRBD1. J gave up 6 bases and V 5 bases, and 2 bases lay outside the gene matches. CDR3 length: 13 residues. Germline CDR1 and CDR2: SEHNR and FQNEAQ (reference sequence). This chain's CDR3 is CASSGQGGDTQYF. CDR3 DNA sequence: TGTGCCAGCAGCGGACAGGGGGGGGATACGCAGTATTTT.

The CDR3 DNA sequence: TGTGCCAGCAGCTTCAATACGGACAGGGGGGTCGTCTACGAGCAGTACTTC. Its protein product is CASSFNTDRGVVYEQYF. The chain uses TRBV7-8 and TRBJ2-7, with 10 bases matching TRBD1. Germline-derived CDR1 and CDR2 are SGHVS and FQNEAQ. CDR3 length: 17 residues. The V gene end was trimmed by 3 bases and the J gene end by 3 bases; junction bases not matched to a gene: 11.

Here the CDR3 DNA reads TGTGCCAGCAGTCCCCGGGGGGTGGCCGCAACTGAAGCTTTCTTT. Encoded protein: CASSPRGVAATEAFF. The rearrangement joins TRBV28 to TRBJ1-1; D is perhaps TRBD1 (5 bases). Germline lookup yields CDR1 MDHEN and CDR2 SYDVKM. The CDR3 is 15 residues long. Trimming pared 5 bases from V and 5 bases from J, leaving 18 bases between.

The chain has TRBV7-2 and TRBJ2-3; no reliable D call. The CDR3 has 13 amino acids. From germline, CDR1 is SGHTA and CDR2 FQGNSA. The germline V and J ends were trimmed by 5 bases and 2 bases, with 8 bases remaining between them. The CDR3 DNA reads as TGTGCCAGCAGCCTGTCTTCCACAGATACGCAGTATTTT. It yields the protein CASSLSSTDTQYF.

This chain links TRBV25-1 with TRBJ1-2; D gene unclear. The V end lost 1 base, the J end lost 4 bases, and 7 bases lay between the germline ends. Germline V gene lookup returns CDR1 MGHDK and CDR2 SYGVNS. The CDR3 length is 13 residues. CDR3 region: CASSESGIYGYTF. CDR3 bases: TGTGCCAGCAGTGAATCGGGAATCTATGGCTACACCTTC.

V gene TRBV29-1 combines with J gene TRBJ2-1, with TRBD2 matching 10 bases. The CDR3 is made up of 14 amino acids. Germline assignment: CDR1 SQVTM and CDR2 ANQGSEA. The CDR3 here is CSASSGSSYNEQFF. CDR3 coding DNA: TGCAGTGCTTCTAGCGGGAGCTCCTACAATGAGCAGTTCTTC.

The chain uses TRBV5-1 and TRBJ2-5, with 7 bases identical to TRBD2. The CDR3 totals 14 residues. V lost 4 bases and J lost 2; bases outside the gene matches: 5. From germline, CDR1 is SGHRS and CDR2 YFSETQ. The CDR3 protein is CASSGGLGQETQYF. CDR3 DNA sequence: TGCGCCAGCAGCGGAGGACTAGGTCAAGAGACCCAGTACTTC.

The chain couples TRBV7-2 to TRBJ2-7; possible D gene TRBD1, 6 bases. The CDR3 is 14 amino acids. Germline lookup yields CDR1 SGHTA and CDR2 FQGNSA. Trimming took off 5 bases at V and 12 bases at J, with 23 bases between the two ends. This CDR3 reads CASSTSSGQRGWYF. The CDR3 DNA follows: TGTGCCAGCAGCACGAGCTCGGGACAAAGGGGGTGGTACTTC.

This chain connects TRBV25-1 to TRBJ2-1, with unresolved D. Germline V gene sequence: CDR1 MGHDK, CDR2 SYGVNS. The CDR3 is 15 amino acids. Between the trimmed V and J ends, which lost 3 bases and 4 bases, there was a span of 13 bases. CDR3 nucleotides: TGTGCCAGCAGTGATCCCAAGAGGATATACAATGAGCAGTTCTTC. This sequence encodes CASSDPKRIYNEQFF.

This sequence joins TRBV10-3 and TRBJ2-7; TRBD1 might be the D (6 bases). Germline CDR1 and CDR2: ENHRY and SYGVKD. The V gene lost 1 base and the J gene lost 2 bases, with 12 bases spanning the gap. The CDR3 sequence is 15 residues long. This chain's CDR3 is CAISELQGKPYEQYF. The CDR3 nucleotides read TGTGCCATCAGTGAGTTACAGGGAAAACCCTACGAGCAGTACTTC.

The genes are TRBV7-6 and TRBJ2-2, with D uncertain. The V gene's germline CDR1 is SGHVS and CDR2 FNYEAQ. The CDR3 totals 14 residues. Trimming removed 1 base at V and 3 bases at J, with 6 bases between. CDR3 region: CASSLELDTGELFF. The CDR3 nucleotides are TGTGCCAGCAGCTTAGAACTCGACACCGGGGAGCTGTTTTTT.

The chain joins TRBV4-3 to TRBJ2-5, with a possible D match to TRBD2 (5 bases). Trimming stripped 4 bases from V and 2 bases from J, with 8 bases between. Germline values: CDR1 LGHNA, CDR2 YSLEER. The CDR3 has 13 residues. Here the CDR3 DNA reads TGCGCCAGCAGCCGGAGCGGACAAGAGACCCAGTACTTC. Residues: CASSRSGQETQYF.

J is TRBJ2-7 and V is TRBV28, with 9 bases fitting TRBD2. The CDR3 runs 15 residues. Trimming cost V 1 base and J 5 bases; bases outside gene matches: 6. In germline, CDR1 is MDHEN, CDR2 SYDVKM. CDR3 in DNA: TGTGCCAGCAGTTTATTGGGACTAGCACGGCACGAGCAGTACTTC. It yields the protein CASSLLGLARHEQYF.

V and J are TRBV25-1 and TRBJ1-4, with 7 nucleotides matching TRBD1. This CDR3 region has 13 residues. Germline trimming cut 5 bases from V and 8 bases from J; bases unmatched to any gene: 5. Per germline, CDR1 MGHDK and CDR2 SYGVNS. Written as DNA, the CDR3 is TGTGCCAGCAGTAGGGGGCTGGGGGAAAAACTGTTTTTT. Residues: CASSRGLGEKLFF.

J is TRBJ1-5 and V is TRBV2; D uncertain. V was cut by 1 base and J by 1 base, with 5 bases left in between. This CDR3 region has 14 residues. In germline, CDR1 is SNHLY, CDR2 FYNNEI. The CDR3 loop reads CASSEVVSNQPQHF. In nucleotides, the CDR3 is TGTGCCAGCAGTGAAGTAGTAAGCAATCAGCCCCAGCATTTT.

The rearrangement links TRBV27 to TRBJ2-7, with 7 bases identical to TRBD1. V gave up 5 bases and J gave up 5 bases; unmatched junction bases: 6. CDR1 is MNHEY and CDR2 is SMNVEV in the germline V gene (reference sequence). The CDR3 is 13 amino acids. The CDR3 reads CASSTPQGDEQYF. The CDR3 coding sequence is TGTGCCAGCAGTACACCGCAGGGGGACGAGCAGTACTTC.

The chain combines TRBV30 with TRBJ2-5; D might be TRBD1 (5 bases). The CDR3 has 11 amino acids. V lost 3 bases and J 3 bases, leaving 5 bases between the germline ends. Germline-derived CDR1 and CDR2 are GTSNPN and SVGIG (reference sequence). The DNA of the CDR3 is TGTGCCTGGAGGACAGAAGAGACCCAGTACTTC. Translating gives CAWRTEETQYF.

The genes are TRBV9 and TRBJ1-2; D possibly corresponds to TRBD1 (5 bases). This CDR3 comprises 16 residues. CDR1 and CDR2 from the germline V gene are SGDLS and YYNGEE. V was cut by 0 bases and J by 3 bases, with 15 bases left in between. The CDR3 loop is CASSVEGTGGHYGYTF. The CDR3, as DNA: TGTGCCAGCAGCGTAGAGGGTACGGGGGGTCACTATGGCTACACCTTC.

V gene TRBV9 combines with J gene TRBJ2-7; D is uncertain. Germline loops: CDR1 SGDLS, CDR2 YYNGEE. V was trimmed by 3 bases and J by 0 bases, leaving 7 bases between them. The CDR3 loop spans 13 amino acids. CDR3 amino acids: CASSAPLSYEQYF. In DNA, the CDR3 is TGTGCCAGCAGCGCCCCCCTCTCCTACGAGCAGTACTTC.

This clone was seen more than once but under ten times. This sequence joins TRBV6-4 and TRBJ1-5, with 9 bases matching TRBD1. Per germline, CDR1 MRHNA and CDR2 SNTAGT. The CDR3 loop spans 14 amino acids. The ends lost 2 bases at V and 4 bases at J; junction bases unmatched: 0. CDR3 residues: CASSDGTGNQPQHF. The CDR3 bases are TGTGCCAGCAGTGACGGGACAGGGAATCAGCCCCAGCATTTT.

The CDR3 sequence: CATQGANTEAFF. CDR3 bases: TGTGCCACTCAGGGGGCAAACACTGAAGCTTTCTTT. The rearrangement joins TRBV30 to TRBJ1-1; 8 nucleotides match TRBD1. The CDR3 is 12 residues long. J was trimmed by 2 bases and V by 8 bases; bases with no gene match: 4. Germline CDR1 is GTSNPN and CDR2 is SVGIG (reference sequence).